Below, 28 T cell receptor beta chains from the same sample are listed, as sequenced in a study of T cell repertoires in cytomegalovirus infection. In TCRdb, the reads were re-called with MiXCR into one record per CDR3 protein. Of approximately 400,000 distinct CDR3 sequences listed, approximately 33% were seen once; the top ten hold about an eighth. The sample consisted of PBMCs. These receptors were obtained from a human donor in good health (CMV status not recorded). Some clones in this sample may be carry-over from other donors' samples.

This clonotype was counted only a few times. The chain employs TRBV7-6 and TRBJ2-1; 9 bases align to TRBD2. The CDR3 contains 15 residues. After removal of 3 bases from V and 9 bases from J, the junction contained 9 bases not matched to a gene. Germline V gives CDR1 SGHVS, CDR2 FNYEAQ. The CDR3: CASSLRSGGPGEQFF. The CDR3 coding sequence is TGTGCCAGCAGCTTGCGCAGCGGGGGGCCCGGTGAGCAGTTCTTC. The variable domain in full, completed from reference TRBV7-6 and TRBJ2-1, reads GAGVSQSPRYKVTKRGQDVALRCDPISGHVSLYWYRQALGQGPEFLTYFNYEAQQDKSGLPNDRFSAERPEGSISTLTIQRTEQRDSAMYRCASSLRSGGPGEQFFGPGTRLTVL.

The gene calls are TRBV3-1 and TRBJ2-1, with 10 bases aligning to TRBD2. CDR3 length: 17 residues. CDR1 is LGHDT and CDR2 is YNNKEL in the germline V gene (reference sequence). The trim removed 0 bases at V and 6 bases at J, leaving 8 bases unmatched. CDR3 nucleotide sequence: TGTGCCAGCAGCCAAGAGGGACTAGCGAGGGGCACCAATGAGCAGTTCTTC. Translating it yields CASSQEGLARGTNEQFF.

This clonotype was observed at least ten times. The CDR3 DNA reads TGTGCCAGCAGCTTTGGGGACCGGAACACTGAAGCTTTCTTT. Encoded protein: CASSFGDRNTEAFF. The V call is TRBV7-2, the J call TRBJ1-1; possibly TRBD1 for D (5 bases). V was pared by 3 bases and J by 1 base, with 9 bases between. From germline, CDR1 is SGHTA and CDR2 FQGNSA. The CDR3 runs to 14 residues. The full variable domain, with the rest looked up from reference TRBV7-2 and TRBJ1-1, is GAGVSQSPSNKVTEKGKDVELRCDPISGHTALYWYRQSLGQGLEFLIYFQGNSAPDKSGLPSDRFSAERTGGSVSTLTIQRTQQEDSAVYLCASSFGDRNTEAFFGQGTRLTVV.

This clonotype appeared many times. The chain couples TRBV7-6 to TRBJ2-1; TRBD2 matches 12 bases. Germline CDR1 is SGHVS and CDR2 is FNYEAQ. The CDR3 spans 16 residues. Trimming took 5 bases from V and 8 from J; bases not matched to a gene: 10. The DNA for the CDR3 is TGTGCCAGCAGCACTCTAGCGGGGGGGCCTAGCGATGAGCAGTTCTTC. Translation gives CASSTLAGGPSDEQFF.

This clonotype was seen a few times. The chain recombines TRBV7-8 with TRBJ1-5, with 8 bases aligning to TRBD1. The V gene's germline CDR1 is SGHVS and CDR2 FQNEAQ. J lost 2 bases, V lost 6 bases, and 12 bases had no gene match. The CDR3 has 17 residues. The CDR3 is CASREGRGQEGNQPQHF. CDR3 DNA: TGTGCCAGCAGGGAAGGGCGGGGACAGGAGGGCAATCAGCCCCAGCATTTT.

This clonotype turned up a few times. The CDR3 loop is CASSYRDIRPRQETQYF. Here the CDR3 DNA reads TGTGCCAGCAGTTACCGGGACATCCGTCCGAGGCAAGAGACCCAGTACTTC. The genes are TRBV6-5 and TRBJ2-5; TRBD1 might be the D (6 bases). Per the germline V gene, CDR1 is MNHEY and CDR2 is SVGAGI. Trimming pared 2 bases from V and 2 bases from J, leaving 18 bases between. This CDR3 has 17 amino acids.

This clonotype has ten or more counts. The chain has TRBV6-1 and TRBJ2-3, with 9 positions matching TRBD1. Germline V gene sequence: CDR1 MNHNS, CDR2 SASEGT. The CDR3 is 16 residues long. V was pared by 3 bases and J by 7 bases, with 11 bases of the junction left unmatched. The CDR3 protein is CASSEGGGQGPHTQYF. CDR3 DNA: TGTGCCAGCAGTGAGGGAGGGGGACAGGGACCTCATACGCAGTATTTT.

This clonotype was picked up a small number of times. This CDR3 is CASSMRSRGGQETQYF. The DNA for the CDR3 is TGTGCCAGTAGTATGCGGTCTCGGGGTGGACAAGAGACCCAGTACTTC. The gene calls are TRBV19 and TRBJ2-5; tentatively, D is TRBD2 (5 bases). This CDR3 has 16 residues. The V and J ends lost 3 bases and 2 bases respectively, with 16 bases between them. Germline V lookup: CDR1 LNHDA, CDR2 SQIVND (reference sequence).

Regarding this clonotype: The conserved phenylalanine or tryptophan normally closing the CDR3 is absent here, so this likely arose from a read error. This rearrangement joins TRBV6-1 to TRBJ2-7, with TRBD2 as a possible D gene (5 bases). This CDR3 contains 13 residues. The ends were cut back, 4 bases at V and 7 bases at J, with 14 bases in the middle. Germline lookup yields CDR1 MNHNS and CDR2 SASEGT. The CDR3 bases are TGTGCCAGCAGTGGAGGGATGGCCGCTGAGCAGTACTTA. It yields the protein CASSGGMAAEQYL.

In regard to this clonotype: A clone one base away is much larger, so this may be a read error. The chain employs TRBV7-2 and TRBJ2-3; TRBD1 agrees at 7 bases. The CDR3 covers 15 residues. The V gene's germline CDR1 is SGHTA and CDR2 FQGNSA. Germline trimming cut 5 bases from V and 2 bases from J; bases unmatched to any gene: 7. The CDR3 DNA follows: TGTGCCAGCAGCCCCAAGGGACAGTACACAGATACGCAGTATTTT. Residues: CASSPKGQYTDTQYF.

In its sample, this clonotype was seen many times. The V call is TRBV11-2, the J call TRBJ1-6, with D hard to call. Trimming shortened V by 5 bases and J by 9 bases, and 20 bases separated the two germline ends. The CDR3 runs to 16 residues. Germline CDR1 is SGHAT and CDR2 is FQNNGV. CDR3 sequence reads: CASSLRATPNGSPLHF. The CDR3 DNA reads TGTGCCAGCAGCCTGCGGGCCACGCCAAACGGTTCACCCCTCCACTTT.

Details on this clonotype: This may stem from a read error, because a much larger clone lies one nucleotide away. V and J are TRBV7-3 and TRBJ2-6, with D possibly being TRBD1 or TRBD2 (6 bases each). The V end was cut by 4 bases, the J end by 0 bases, with 16 bases between. The germline gives CDR1 SGHTA, CDR2 FQGTGA. The CDR3 spans 18 residues. CDR3 in amino acids: CASSSRDQGNSGANVLTF. The CDR3 DNA reads as TGTGCCAGCAGCTCGCGGGACCAGGGGAACTCTGGGGCCAACGTCCTGACTTTC.

Only a few counts were recorded for this clonotype. The chain links TRBV5-1 to TRBJ2-5; 7 bases are a match to TRBD2. The CDR3 covers 15 residues. Trimming removed 4 bases from V and 9 bases from J; junction bases left unmatched: 15. Per the germline V gene, CDR1 is SGHRS and CDR2 is YFSETQ. CDR3 DNA: TGCGCCAGCAGCCCCATCCCAGCGGGACCCTCGGCCCAGTACTTC. This gives the protein CASSPIPAGPSAQYF.

The chain combines TRBV12-3 or TRBV12-4 with TRBJ2-1, with D possibly being TRBD2 (6 bases). The V end was cut by 4 bases, the J end by 2 bases, with 15 bases between. The CDR3 has 16 residues. The DNA for the CDR3 is TGTGCCAGCAGTTCACTGGGCGGGGCCCCCTACAATGAGCAGTTCTTC. This sequence encodes CASSSLGGAPYNEQFF.

CDR3 nucleotides: TGCAGTGGTACGGAGCCGGTTGGGGGGCAAGAGACCCAGTACTTC. Its protein product is CSGTEPVGGQETQYF. The chain employs TRBV20-1 and TRBJ2-5; weak D call: TRBD2 (6 bases). Deletions cut 7 bases from V and 2 bases from J, with 20 bases between. The germline gives CDR1 DFQATT, CDR2 SNEGSKA (reference sequence). The CDR3 has 15 amino acids.

J is TRBJ1-5 and V is TRBV6-1, with unresolved D. Trimming removed 2 bases from V and 4 bases from J, with 9 bases in between. The length of the CDR3 is 14 residues. Germline V CDR1 and CDR2: MNHNS, SASEGT. The CDR3 loop is CASSEQHENQPQHF. The CDR3 DNA follows: TGTGCCAGCAGTGAACAACATGAGAATCAGCCCCAGCATTTT.

Points on this clonotype: A much larger clone differs by one base, so this may be a read error. The J gene is TRBJ1-5, the V gene TRBV6-1; D is unclear. This CDR3 comprises 13 residues. CDR1 MNHNS and CDR2 SASEGT come from the germline V gene. CDR3 sequence: CARSEVGNQPQHF. CDR3 sequence (DNA): TGTGCCAGAAGTGAAGTTGGCAATCAGCCCCAGCATTTT.

This clonotype showed up many times. The J gene is TRBJ2-7, the V gene TRBV7-2, with D hard to call. Germline V gene sequence: CDR1 SGHTA, CDR2 FQGNSA. The CDR3 loop spans 14 amino acids. Between the trimmed V and J ends, which lost 2 bases and 7 bases, there was a span of 15 bases. The CDR3: CASSLRVIKEEQYF. Written as DNA, the CDR3 is TGTGCCAGCAGCTTACGAGTTATAAAGGAGGAGCAGTACTTC.

The chain is built from TRBV10-3 and TRBJ2-7; the D gene is possibly TRBD2 (5 bases). This CDR3 comprises 17 residues. CDR1 and CDR2 (germline): ENHRY, SYGVKD. The V and J ends lost 2 bases and 2 bases respectively, with 19 bases between them. The CDR3 region is CAISEPGASSGPYEQYF. Here the CDR3 DNA reads TGTGCCATCAGTGAGCCAGGAGCCTCGAGCGGACCCTACGAGCAGTACTTC.

The chain carries TRBV6-2 or TRBV6-3 and TRBJ2-7; 9 nucleotides line up with TRBD2. Germline values: CDR1 MNHEY, CDR2 SVGEGT. The V gene end was trimmed by 2 bases and the J gene end by 3 bases; junction bases not matched to a gene: 5. This CDR3 spans 15 amino acids. CDR3 in amino acids: CASSYGGTSIYEQYF. CDR3 sequence (DNA): TGTGCCAGCAGTTACGGGGGGACTAGCATCTACGAGCAGTACTTC.

As for this clonotype: The CDR3 end shows no conserved phenylalanine or tryptophan, and so a read error is likely. The V gene is TRBV4-1, the J gene TRBJ2-7, with D hard to call. Deletions cut 0 bases from V and 0 bases from J, with 15 bases between. This CDR3 is 17 amino acids long. The germline gives CDR1 MGHRA, CDR2 YSYEKL. The chain's CDR3 is CASSQEQSVTSSYEQYL. Written as DNA, the CDR3 is TGCGCCAGCAGCCAAGAACAAAGCGTCACCAGCTCCTACGAGCAGTACTTA.

There are many counts of this clonotype. CDR3 sequence: CASSPGTSGGDTQYF. CDR3 bases: TGTGCCAGCAGTCCCGGGACTAGCGGGGGGGATACGCAGTATTTT. The V and J genes are TRBV27 and TRBJ2-3, with 15 bases matching TRBD2. This CDR3 region has 15 residues. The ends lost 5 bases at V and 6 bases at J; junction bases unmatched: 3. The V gene's germline CDR1 is MNHEY and CDR2 SMNVEV (reference sequence).

This CDR3 reads CASRIPGTTYEQYF. Written as DNA, the CDR3 is TGTGCCAGCAGAATCCCCGGGACAACGTACGAGCAGTACTTC. The gene calls are TRBV14 and TRBJ2-7, with a tentative D call TRBD1 (6 bases). The CDR3 length is 14 residues. Trimming took 6 bases from V and 4 from J, leaving 16 bases between them. From germline, CDR1 is SGHDN and CDR2 FVKESK. Full variable domain (remainder filled in from reference TRBV14 and TRBJ2-7): EAGVTQFPSHSVIEKGQTVTLRCDPISGHDNLYWYRRVMGKEIKFLLHFVKESKQDESGMPNNRFLAERTGGTYSTLKVQPAELEDSGVYFCASRIPGTTYEQYFGPGTRLTVT.

Only a few counts were recorded for this clonotype. The V call is TRBV6-6, the J call TRBJ2-7; D gene uncertain. V lost 6 bases and J 0 bases, leaving 12 bases between the germline ends. The CDR3 length is 14 residues. Germline-derived CDR1 and CDR2 are MNHNY and SVGAGI (reference sequence). The CDR3 sequence is CASSRSPASYEQYF. Written as DNA, the CDR3 is TGTGCCAGCAGCCGCTCCCCGGCCTCCTACGAGCAGTACTTC.

This chain uses TRBV23-1 with TRBJ1-5; no reliable D call. TRBV23-1 counts as an open reading frame of uncertain function. The CDR3 is 9 residues long. CDR3 DNA sequence: TGCACCTTCGATCAGCCCCAGCATTTT. Translated, it gives CTFDQPQHF.

This clonotype was observed at least ten times. The V and J genes are TRBV12-3 or TRBV12-4 and TRBJ1-2, with D hard to call. V was pared by 5 bases and J by 2 bases, with 12 bases between. The CDR3 extends over 14 amino acids. CDR3 amino acids: CASSIGRGNYGYTF. In DNA form, the CDR3 reads TGTGCCAGCAGTATAGGACGTGGGAACTATGGCTACACCTTC.

This clonotype was detected many times. The V gene is TRBV12-3 or TRBV12-4, the J gene TRBJ2-7, with D hard to call. The CDR3 spans 13 residues. Trimming removed 5 bases from V and 2 bases from J, with 10 bases in between. The CDR3 loop reads CASSLGLTYEQYF. DNA for the CDR3: TGTGCCAGCAGTCTCGGGCTAACCTACGAGCAGTACTTC.

As to this clonotype: This may stem from a read error, because a much larger clone lies one nucleotide away. The V gene is TRBV7-3, the J gene TRBJ2-2; 9 bases are a match to TRBD1. The V segment lost 5 bases and the J segment 5 bases; nucleotides outside the gene matches: 9. The CDR3 has 16 residues. Germline V gene sequence: CDR1 SGHTA, CDR2 FQGTGA. The CDR3 loop is CASSRDGTGNTGELFF. CDR3 DNA: TGTGCCAGCAGCCGAGACGGGACAGGGAATACCGGGGAGCTGTTTTTT.